This T cell receptor beta chain was captured by sequencing in a study of cytomegalovirus exposure and HLA in healthy donors. As for this clone: The antigen remains undetermined.

The PCR had 60 Vbeta and 13 Jbeta primers. Assay used: immunoSEQ multiplex PCR; TCRdb lists only in-frame clones, some missing. The sample records roughly 200,000 clones, 75% to 85% being singletons. Study outcomes and limitations: The study labeled 164 TCR beta chains cytomegalovirus-associated. Cytomegalovirus status was reportedly diagnosed by the classifier with high specificity and sensitivity.

The junction had 9 bases not matched to a gene; V was cut back by 5 bases and J by 8 bases. This CDR3 spans 14 amino acids. Germline CDR1 SGHNT, CDR2 YYREEE (reference sequence). The material sequenced was PBMCs. The source is a woman aged 60 to 75 in good health and CMV-seropositive. The V gene is TRBV5-4, the J gene TRBJ1-2; 10 bases fit TRBD1. The CDR3 DNA reads as TGTGCCAGCAGACGAGGACAGGGGGTGGAAGGCTACACCTTC. It specifies CASRRGQGVEGYTF.